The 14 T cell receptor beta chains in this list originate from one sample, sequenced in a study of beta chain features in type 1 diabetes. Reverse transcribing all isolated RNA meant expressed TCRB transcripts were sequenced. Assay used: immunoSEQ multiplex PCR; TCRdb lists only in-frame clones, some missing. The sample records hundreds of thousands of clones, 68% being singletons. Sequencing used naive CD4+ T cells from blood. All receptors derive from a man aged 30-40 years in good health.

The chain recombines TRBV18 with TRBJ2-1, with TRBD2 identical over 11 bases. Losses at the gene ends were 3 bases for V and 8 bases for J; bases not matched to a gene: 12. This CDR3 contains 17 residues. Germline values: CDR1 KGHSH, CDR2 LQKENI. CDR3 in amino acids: CASSPMTSGTGWDEQFF. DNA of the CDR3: TGTGCCAGCTCACCGATGACTAGCGGGACCGGTTGGGATGAGCAGTTCTTC.

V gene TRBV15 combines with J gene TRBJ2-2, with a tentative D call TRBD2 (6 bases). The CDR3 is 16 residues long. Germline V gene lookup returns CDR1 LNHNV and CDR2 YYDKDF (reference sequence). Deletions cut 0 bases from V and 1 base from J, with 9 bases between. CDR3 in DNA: TGTGCCACCAGCAGAGAAGGCGGGAAGAACACCGGGGAGCTGTTTTTT. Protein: CATSREGGKNTGELFF.

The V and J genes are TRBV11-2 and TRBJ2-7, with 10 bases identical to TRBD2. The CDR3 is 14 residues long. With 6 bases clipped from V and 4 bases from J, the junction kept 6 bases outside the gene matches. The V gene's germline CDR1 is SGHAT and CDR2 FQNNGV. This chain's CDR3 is CASRLSAGGYEQYF. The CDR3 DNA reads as TGTGCCAGCAGGTTATCAGCGGGAGGGTACGAGCAGTACTTC.

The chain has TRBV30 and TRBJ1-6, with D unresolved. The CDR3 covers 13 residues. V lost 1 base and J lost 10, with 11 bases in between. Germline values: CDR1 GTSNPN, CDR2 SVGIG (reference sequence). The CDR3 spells CAWSELAGSPLHF. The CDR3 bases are TGTGCCTGGAGTGAATTGGCGGGATCACCCCTCCACTTT.

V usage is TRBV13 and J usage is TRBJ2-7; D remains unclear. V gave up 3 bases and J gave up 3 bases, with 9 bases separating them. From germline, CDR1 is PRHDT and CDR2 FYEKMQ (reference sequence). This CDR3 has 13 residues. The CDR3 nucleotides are TGTGCCAGCAGCTTTAGTAAATTCTACGAGCAGTACTTC. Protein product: CASSFSKFYEQYF. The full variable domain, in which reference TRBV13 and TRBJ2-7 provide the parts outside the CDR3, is AAGVIQSPRHLIKEKRETATLKCYPIPRHDTVYWYQQGPGQDPQFLISFYEKMQSDKGSIPDRFSAQQFSDYHSELNMSSLELGDSALYFCASSFSKFYEQYFGPGTRLTVT.

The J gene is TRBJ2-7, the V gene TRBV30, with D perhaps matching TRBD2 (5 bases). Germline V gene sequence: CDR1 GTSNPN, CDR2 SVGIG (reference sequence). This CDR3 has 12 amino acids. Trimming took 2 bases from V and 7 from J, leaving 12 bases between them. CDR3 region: CAWSISGEEQYF. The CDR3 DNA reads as TGTGCCTGGAGTATTTCCGGGGAGGAGCAGTACTTC.

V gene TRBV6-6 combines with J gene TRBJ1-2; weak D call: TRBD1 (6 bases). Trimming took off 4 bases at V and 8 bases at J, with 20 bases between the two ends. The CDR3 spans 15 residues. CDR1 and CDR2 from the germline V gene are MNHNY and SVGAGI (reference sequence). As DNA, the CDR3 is TGTGCCAGCAGTTCCCCGTCATCAGGGGAGGGCGGCTACACCTTC. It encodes CASSSPSSGEGGYTF.

The CDR3 here is CASSLAGERETQYF. CDR3 DNA sequence: TGTGCCAGCAGCTTAGCGGGGGAACGGGAGACCCAGTACTTC. The V call is TRBV5-4, the J call TRBJ2-5; 8 bases match TRBD2. Trimming at V came to 2 bases and at J to 5 bases, leaving 5 bases not matched to a gene. There are 14 residues in the CDR3. The germline CDR1 and CDR2 sequences are SGHNT and YYREEE (reference sequence). The complete variable domain, with remaining parts taken from reference TRBV5-4 and TRBJ2-5, reads ETGVTQSPTHLIKTRGQQVTLRCSSQSGHNTVSWYQQALGQGPQFIFQYYREEENGRGNFPPRFSGLQFPNYSSELNVNALELDDSALYLCASSLAGERETQYFGPGTRLLVL.

Here the CDR3 reads CSAWRQGGEAFF. CDR3 DNA: TGCAGCGCCTGGCGTCAGGGGGGGGAAGCTTTCTTT. The chain recombines TRBV29-1 with TRBJ1-1, with 7 bases fitting TRBD1. Germline V gives CDR1 SQVTM, CDR2 ANQGSEA. The CDR3 consists of 12 residues. Unmatched junction bases numbered 10, after V lost 7 bases and J lost 8 bases.

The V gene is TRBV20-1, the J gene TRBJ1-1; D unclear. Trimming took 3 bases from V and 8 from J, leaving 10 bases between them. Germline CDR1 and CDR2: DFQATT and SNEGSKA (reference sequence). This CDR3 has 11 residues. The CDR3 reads CSARSELEAFF. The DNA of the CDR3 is TGCAGTGCTAGGTCCGAACTGGAAGCTTTCTTT.

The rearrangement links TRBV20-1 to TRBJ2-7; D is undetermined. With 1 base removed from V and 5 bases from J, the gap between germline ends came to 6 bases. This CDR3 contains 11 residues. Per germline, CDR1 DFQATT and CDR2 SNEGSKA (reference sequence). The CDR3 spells CSARVRNEQYF. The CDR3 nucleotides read TGCAGTGCTAGAGTACGGAACGAGCAGTACTTC.

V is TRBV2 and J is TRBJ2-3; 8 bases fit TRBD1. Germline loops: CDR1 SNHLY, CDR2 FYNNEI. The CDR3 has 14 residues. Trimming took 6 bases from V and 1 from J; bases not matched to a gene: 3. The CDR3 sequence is CASSDRGGTDTQYF. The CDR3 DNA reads TGTGCCAGCAGCGACAGGGGAGGCACAGATACGCAGTATTTT.

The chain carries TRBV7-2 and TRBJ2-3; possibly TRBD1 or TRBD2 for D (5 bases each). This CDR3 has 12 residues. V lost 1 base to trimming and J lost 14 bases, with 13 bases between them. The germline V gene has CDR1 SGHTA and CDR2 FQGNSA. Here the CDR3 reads CASSLELGETYF. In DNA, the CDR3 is TGTGCCAGCAGCTTAGAACTAGGGGAGACGTATTTT.

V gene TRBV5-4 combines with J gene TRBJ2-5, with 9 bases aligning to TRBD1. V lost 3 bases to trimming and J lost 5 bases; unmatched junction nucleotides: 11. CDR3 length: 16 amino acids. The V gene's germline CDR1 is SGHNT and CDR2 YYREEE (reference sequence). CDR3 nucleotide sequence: TGTGCCAGCAGCTCGGGACAGGGCCCACCGGGGGAGACCCAGTACTTC. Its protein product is CASSSGQGPPGETQYF.